This passage covers 27 T cell receptor beta chains from one sample sequenced in a study of CD8+ T cells in alopecia areata. In each case, RNA was isolated and then reverse transcribed into cDNA as the sequencing template. The protocol was immunoSEQ multiplex PCR, while the TCRdb copy is restricted to in-frame clones and leaves out a portion. The sample lists approximately 59,000 clones; 40% to 50% were seen once. The sample was CD8+ T cells sorted from blood, taken at week 0. These receptors all stem from a human donor with alopecia areata.

This rearrangement joins TRBV5-1 to TRBJ2-4, with D maybe TRBD1 (6 bases). CDR1 and CDR2 from the germline V gene are SGHRS and YFSETQ. Trimming took 6 bases from V and 3 from J, leaving 16 bases between them. The CDR3 is 15 amino acids. The CDR3 DNA is TGCGCCAGCATACAAAGACAGGCCTTCAAAAACATTCAGTACTTC. The encoded protein is CASIQRQAFKNIQYF.

The rearrangement uses TRBV6-1 and TRBJ2-7; TRBD1 matches 8 bases. V dropped 10 bases and J dropped 6; count of bases not matched to a gene: 17. Per the germline V gene, CDR1 is MNHNS and CDR2 is SASEGT. The length of the CDR3 is 15 residues. The CDR3, as DNA: TGTGCCACTTCCCCGGACAGGGCCGGCGTTATCGAGCAGTACTTC. Translated, it gives CATSPDRAGVIEQYF.

V usage is TRBV4-2 and J usage is TRBJ2-2; 9 nucleotides line up with TRBD2. Looked up from germline, CDR1 is LGHNA and CDR2 is YNFKEQ. The CDR3 extends over 16 amino acids. V lost 1 base, J lost 6 bases, and 6 bases stayed unmatched. CDR3 coding DNA: TGTGCCAGCAGCCAAGCTAGCGGGACGAGAGCCGGGGAGCTGTTTTTT. Translation gives CASSQASGTRAGELFF.

This clone was counted a few times. The genes are TRBV9 and TRBJ2-7; D is possibly TRBD1 or TRBD2 (5 bases each). The ends were cut back, 4 bases at V and 2 bases at J, with 16 bases in the middle. From germline, CDR1 is SGDLS and CDR2 YYNGEE. There are 15 residues in the CDR3. The CDR3, as DNA: TGTGCCAGCAGCTACTGGGACCAGGGACCCTACGAGCAGTACTTC. Its translation: CASSYWDQGPYEQYF.

The rearrangement joins TRBV11-2 to TRBJ2-1; 9 nucleotides agree with TRBD2. Germline loops: CDR1 SGHAT, CDR2 FQNNGV. V gave up 2 bases and J gave up 5 bases; unmatched junction bases: 16. This CDR3 comprises 19 residues. The CDR3 nucleotides are TGTGCCAGCAGCTTACTCTCCCCCAGGGGCGGGAGGGCCGACAATGAGCAGTTCTTC. Translation: CASSLLSPRGGRADNEQFF. Complete variable domain (other parts from reference TRBV11-2 and TRBJ2-1): EAGVAQSPRYKIIEKRQSVAFWCNPISGHATLYWYQQILGQGPKLLIQFQNNGVVDDSQLPKDRFSAERLKGVDSTLKIQPAKLEDSAVYLCASSLLSPRGGRADNEQFFGPGTRLTVL.

The chain uses TRBV14 and TRBJ2-1, with D perhaps matching TRBD2 (5 bases). Germline assignment: CDR1 SGHDN and CDR2 FVKESK. CDR3 length: 17 residues. Trimming removed 6 bases from V and 0 bases from J, with 18 bases in between. This chain's CDR3 is CASSEGVIRSSYNEQFF. CDR3 nucleotide sequence: TGTGCCAGCAGTGAGGGAGTAATCCGTAGCTCCTACAATGAGCAGTTCTTC.

The chain combines TRBV4-3 with TRBJ2-1; 9 nucleotides match TRBD1. The CDR3 runs 15 residues. V trimming: 0 bases; J trimming: 10 bases; junction bases outside the gene matches: 7. Germline CDR1 reads LGHNA; CDR2 reads YSLEER. In DNA form, the CDR3 reads TGCGCCAGCAGCCAAGATCGAGGGACAGGGTGGGAGCAGTTCTTC. This codes for CASSQDRGTGWEQFF.

The J gene is TRBJ2-1, the V gene TRBV7-9; a possible D gene is TRBD1 (5 bases). Trimming took off 8 bases at V and 5 bases at J, with 16 bases between the two ends. The germline V gene encodes CDR1 SEHNR and CDR2 FQNEAQ (reference sequence). The CDR3 has 14 amino acids. CDR3 DNA sequence: TGTGCCAGCGGCTGGGCAGGGTTACACAATGAGCAGTTCTTC. Its translation: CASGWAGLHNEQFF.

This chain links TRBV27 with TRBJ2-1; 9 nucleotides line up with TRBD1. The CDR3 spans 14 residues. After removal of 6 bases from V and 2 bases from J, the junction contained 2 bases not matched to a gene. Germline CDR1 MNHEY, CDR2 SMNVEV (reference sequence). The DNA of the CDR3 is TGTGCCAGCAGCCGGACAGGGGCCTACAATGAGCAGTTCTTC. It is translated as CASSRTGAYNEQFF.

The chain combines TRBV5-1 with TRBJ2-2; weak D call: TRBD1 (6 bases). This CDR3 has 15 residues. Per the germline V gene, CDR1 is SGHRS and CDR2 is YFSETQ. The ends were cut back, 5 bases at V and 1 base at J, with 12 bases in the middle. CDR3 residues: CASRVPGVNTGELFF. The CDR3 region has the DNA TGCGCCAGCAGAGTTCCAGGGGTGAACACCGGGGAGCTGTTTTTT. The full variable domain, rest sourced from reference TRBV5-1 and TRBJ2-2, is KAGVTQTPRYLIKTRGQQVTLSCSPISGHRSVSWYQQTPGQGLQFLFEYFSETQRNKGNFPGRFSGRQFSNSRSEMNVSTLELGDSALYLCASRVPGVNTGELFFGEGSRLTVL.

This clone was seen a few times. The chain links TRBV25-1 to TRBJ2-6; D gene uncertain. This CDR3 is built from 15 residues. The V end was cut by 9 bases, the J end by 0 bases, with 12 bases between. Germline V gene lookup returns CDR1 MGHDK and CDR2 SYGVNS. The CDR3 sequence is CASQDLLSGANVLTF. In DNA, the CDR3 is TGTGCCAGTCAGGACCTTCTCTCTGGGGCCAACGTCCTGACTTTC.

In its sample, this clone was seen a few times. The chain couples TRBV4-1 to TRBJ1-4, with 7 positions matching TRBD1. CDR1 is MGHRA and CDR2 is YSYEKL in the germline V gene. CDR3 length: 11 amino acids. V lost 4 bases to trimming and J lost 15 bases; unmatched junction nucleotides: 5. CDR3 nucleotides: TGCGCCAGCAGCCCGGGACAGTACTTGTTTTTT. Its protein product is CASSPGQYLFF.

This chain links TRBV9 with TRBJ2-6, with 8 bases matching TRBD1. The CDR3 runs to 19 residues. The germline V gene encodes CDR1 SGDLS and CDR2 YYNGEE. The V gene end was trimmed by 2 bases and the J gene end by 2 bases; junction bases not matched to a gene: 12. As DNA, the CDR3 is TGTGCCAGCAGCGTCCCTCGACAGGGGTTGAAGACTGGGGCCAACGTCCTGACTTTC. This codes for CASSVPRQGLKTGANVLTF.

The V gene is TRBV9, the J gene TRBJ2-1; 7 bases map to TRBD1. The CDR3 sequence is 14 residues long. Germline CDR1 SGDLS, CDR2 YYNGEE. J lost 6 bases, V lost 3 bases, and 6 bases had no gene match. For the CDR3, the DNA is TGTGCCAGCAGCGACCGGGACAGTATCAATGAGCAGTTCTTC. Translating it yields CASSDRDSINEQFF.

By proportion, this clone is medium-sized. This CDR3 reads CAWRDWKGEQFF. CDR3 nucleotides: TGTGCCTGGAGGGATTGGAAGGGGGAGCAGTTCTTC. The genes are TRBV30 and TRBJ2-1; perhaps TRBD1 as D (5 bases). The CDR3 consists of 12 residues. Per the germline V gene, CDR1 is GTSNPN and CDR2 is SVGIG (reference sequence). The V and J ends lost 3 bases and 10 bases respectively, with 13 bases between them.

CDR3 region: CSVELVEHGDKETQYF. CDR3 DNA sequence: TGCAGCGTTGAACTGGTTGAGCACGGAGATAAAGAGACCCAGTACTTC. The rearrangement uses TRBV29-1 and TRBJ2-5; D gene ambiguous. The CDR3 extends over 16 amino acids. CDR1 is SQVTM and CDR2 is ANQGSEA in the germline V gene. Trimming took off 2 bases at V and 3 bases at J, with 19 bases between the two ends.

This clone was detected a few times. The V and J genes are TRBV28 and TRBJ2-1; D gene ambiguous. Germline V gives CDR1 MDHEN, CDR2 SYDVKM. Deletions cut 8 bases from V and 4 bases from J, with 6 bases between. The CDR3 spans 11 residues. CDR3: CASLRYNEQFF. In DNA, the CDR3 is TGTGCCAGCCTAAGATACAATGAGCAGTTCTTC.

This chain connects TRBV14 to TRBJ1-1; 9 bases align to TRBD1. Trimming cost V 3 bases and J 5 bases; bases outside gene matches: 7. CDR1 and CDR2 from the germline V gene are SGHDN and FVKESK. CDR3 length equals 15 residues. The CDR3 DNA sequence: TGTGCCAGCAGCCATCGAACAGGGGGCAGTACTGAAGCTTTCTTT. It translates to CASSHRTGGSTEAFF.

Only a few counts were recorded for this clone. The gene calls are TRBV7-8 and TRBJ2-1; 9 bases are a match to TRBD1. CDR3 length: 14 residues. Germline CDR1 reads SGHVS; CDR2 reads FQNEAQ. V shed 6 bases and J 7 bases; nucleotides not matched to a gene: 7. The CDR3 DNA reads as TGTGCCAGCAGGATACAGGGGGCTAGGAATGAGCAGTTCTTC. Residues: CASRIQGARNEQFF. Drawing the rest from reference TRBV7-8 and TRBJ2-1, the complete variable domain is GAGVSQSPRYKVAKRGQDVALRCDPISGHVSLFWYQQALGQGPEFLTYFQNEAQLDKSGLPSDRFFAERPEGSVSTLKIQRTQQEDSAVYLCASRIQGARNEQFFGPGTRLTVL.

This chain joins TRBV29-1 and TRBJ2-2; D is uncertain. Germline V gene lookup returns CDR1 SQVTM and CDR2 ANQGSEA. Trimming removed 4 bases from V and 5 bases from J, with 8 bases in between. The CDR3 sequence is 12 residues long. The CDR3 spells CSVVLPTGELFF. CDR3 in DNA: TGCAGCGTTGTCCTCCCGACCGGGGAGCTGTTTTTT.

The chain combines TRBV25-1 with TRBJ2-6, with a weak D call TRBD2 (5 bases). CDR3 size: 14 residues. The germline CDR1 and CDR2 sequences are MGHDK and SYGVNS. Trimming took off 6 bases at V and 2 bases at J, with 8 bases between the two ends. CDR3 sequence (DNA): TGTGCCAGCAGAAAGGGAGCTGGGGCCAACGTCCTGACTTTC. Its translation: CASRKGAGANVLTF.

With respect to this clone: Other DNA sequences in the same sample also yield this CDR3. This chain uses TRBV7-9 with TRBJ2-5; D is possibly TRBD1 (7 bases). CDR1 is SEHNR and CDR2 is FQNEAQ in the germline V gene (reference sequence). The CDR3 covers 14 residues. With 5 bases removed from V and 1 base from J, the gap between germline ends came to 11 bases. CDR3 amino acids: CASSGRDSQETQYF. The CDR3 bases are TGTGCCAGCAGCGGGCGGGACAGCCAAGAGACCCAGTACTTC.

The rearrangement links TRBV4-2 to TRBJ2-7; perhaps TRBD1 as D (7 bases). Deletions cut 0 bases from V and 2 bases from J, with 11 bases between. This CDR3 contains 15 residues. Looked up from germline, CDR1 is LGHNA and CDR2 is YNFKEQ. The CDR3: CASSQEEGTAYEQYF. CDR3 DNA sequence: TGTGCCAGCAGCCAAGAGGAGGGGACAGCCTACGAGCAGTACTTC.

This clone was detected once. The chain couples TRBV6-5 to TRBJ2-1; D is uncertain. Deletions cut 3 bases from V and 1 base from J, with 10 bases between. This CDR3 has 15 residues. Per germline, CDR1 MNHEY and CDR2 SVGAGI. Here the CDR3 DNA reads TGTGCCAGCAGTTATCTGGTTGCGTCCTACAATGAGCAGTTCTTC. Translating gives CASSYLVASYNEQFF.

J is TRBJ2-5 and V is TRBV6-5; D is perhaps TRBD2 (7 bases). The J call is doubtful: the DNA matches TRBJ2-7 better. The V gene's germline CDR1 is MNHEY and CDR2 SVGAGI. This CDR3 is built from 13 residues. CDR3 DNA: TGTGCCAGCACCGGGGGGACATCCTACGAGCAGTACTTC. The encoded protein is CASTGGTSYEQYF.

The chain has TRBV2 and TRBJ2-3, with 12 bases fitting TRBD2. CDR1 is SNHLY and CDR2 is FYNNEI in the germline V gene. This CDR3 region has 17 residues. Trimming cost V 6 bases and J 4 bases; bases outside gene matches: 11. This CDR3 reads CASRDPGLAGPSDTQYF. The CDR3 DNA reads TGTGCCAGCAGAGACCCGGGACTAGCGGGCCCCTCAGATACGCAGTATTTT. Full variable domain (remainder filled in from reference TRBV2 and TRBJ2-3): EPEVTQTPSHQVTQMGQEVILRCVPISNHLYFYWYRQILGQKVEFLVSFYNNEISEKSEIFDDQFSVERPDGSNFTLKIRSTKLEDSAMYFCASRDPGLAGPSDTQYFGPGTRLTVL.

V gene TRBV4-1 combines with J gene TRBJ2-1; 8 bases line up with TRBD1. The CDR3 is made up of 16 amino acids. Per germline, CDR1 MGHRA and CDR2 YSYEKL. V lost 2 bases, J lost 6 bases, and 9 bases stayed unmatched. CDR3 sequence reads: CASSQRGQGIPNEQFF. CDR3 nucleotide sequence: TGCGCCAGCAGCCAAAGAGGACAGGGCATTCCCAATGAGCAGTTCTTC.